A single sample gave rise to the 10 T cell receptor beta chains below, sequenced in a study of human T cells and chemical hapten exposure. Time point noted: healthy volunteer bleed at 2 weeks. Extraction yielded total RNA from whole blood (unfractionated). Each CDR3 protein gets one entry after TCRdb re-called the RACE reads with MiXCR. The sample contains about 41,000 distinct CDR3 sequences, nearly 4.5% of which appear only once. What was sequenced was whole blood. These TCRs come from a human donor in good health. Some clones in this sample may be carry-over from other donors' samples.

The V call is TRBV12-3 or TRBV12-4, the J call TRBJ2-5, with D unresolved. V dropped 6 bases and J dropped 4 bases, with 9 bases sitting between them. The CDR3 length is 12 residues. The CDR3 loop is CASSRLRETQYF. CDR3 nucleotide sequence: TGTGCCAGCAGCCGCCTCCGAGAGACCCAGTACTTC.

Note on this clonotype: With a much larger clone just one base away, this may be a read error. This rearrangement joins TRBV10-1 to TRBJ2-4, with a tentative D call TRBD1 (5 bases). CDR1 WNHNN and CDR2 SYGVQD come from the germline V gene (reference sequence). The CDR3 length is 15 residues. The V end lost 11 bases, the J end lost 3 bases, and 20 bases lay between the germline ends. CDR3 nucleotides: TGCGCCGGCACCCAGGGTGAGGCGGTCAAAAACATTCAGTACTTC. It encodes CAGTQGEAVKNIQYF.

This clonotype came up a few times. The chain joins TRBV2 to TRBJ1-6; TRBD1 aligns across 9 bases. The CDR3 has 15 residues. Unmatched junction bases numbered 6, after V lost 7 bases and J lost 5 bases. Germline CDR1 is SNHLY and CDR2 is FYNNEI. This CDR3 is CASKKGQGNNSPLHF. CDR3 DNA: TGTGCCAGCAAAAAGGGACAGGGAAATAATTCACCCCTCCACTTT.

This clonotype has ten or more counts. The chain links TRBV7-3 to TRBJ2-7; D is perhaps TRBD2 (5 bases). From germline, CDR1 is SGHTA and CDR2 FQGTGA. Trimming shortened V by 4 bases and J by 7 bases, and 8 bases separated the two germline ends. This CDR3 has 11 residues. CDR3 loop: CASSSGGEQYF. DNA of the CDR3: TGTGCCAGCAGCTCGGGCGGGGAGCAGTACTTC.

This clonotype was detected many times. The gene calls are TRBV28 and TRBJ2-7, with 7 bases fitting TRBD2. The germline CDR1 and CDR2 sequences are MDHEN and SYDVKM. The CDR3 runs to 14 residues. Unmatched junction bases numbered 4, after V lost 1 base and J lost 4 bases. The CDR3 here is CASSLYGRLYEQYF. The CDR3, as DNA: TGTGCCAGCAGTTTATACGGGAGGTTATACGAGCAGTACTTC.

This clonotype turned up a few times. The J gene is TRBJ2-3, the V gene TRBV7-2, with 12 positions matching TRBD2. Unmatched junction bases numbered 11, after V lost 2 bases and J lost 5 bases. CDR1 and CDR2 (germline): SGHTA, FQGNSA. The length of the CDR3 is 18 residues. CDR3 bases: TGTGCCAGCAGCTTATCAATACTAGCGGGAGGCCCGGGAGATACGCAGTATTTT. Translation: CASSLSILAGGPGDTQYF.

This clonotype was counted many times. V usage is TRBV28 and J usage is TRBJ2-5, with D hard to call. V was trimmed by 7 bases and J by 3 bases, leaving 12 bases between them. The CDR3 is 13 residues long. From germline, CDR1 is MDHEN and CDR2 SYDVKM. This CDR3 is CASMEGIEETQYF. The CDR3 DNA reads TGTGCCAGCATGGAAGGGATCGAAGAGACCCAGTACTTC.

This clonotype was counted ten times or more. The V gene is TRBV5-1, the J gene TRBJ1-1; D is possibly TRBD1 (6 bases). Germline CDR1 SGHRS, CDR2 YFSETQ. The CDR3 is made up of 14 amino acids. V lost 2 bases and J lost 5, with 13 bases in between. The DNA of the CDR3 is TGCGCCAGCAGCTTTTCACAGGGCGGAACTGAAGCTTTCTTT. Encoded protein: CASSFSQGGTEAFF.

This clonotype was counted ten times or more. The chain employs TRBV5-1 and TRBJ2-7; tentative D call: TRBD2 (5 bases). V lost 3 bases and J lost 2, with 9 bases in between. Germline-derived CDR1 and CDR2 are SGHRS and YFSETQ. CDR3 size: 13 residues. CDR3 nucleotide sequence: TGCGCCAGCAGCTACGGGAATCCCTACGAGCAGTACTTC. This sequence encodes CASSYGNPYEQYF.

This clonotype was counted at least ten times. The chain couples TRBV20-1 to TRBJ2-7; TRBD1 might be the D (5 bases). V dropped 0 bases and J dropped 2 bases, with 11 bases sitting between them. CDR1 is DFQATT, CDR2 SNEGSKA, per germline (reference sequence). The CDR3 covers 14 residues. The CDR3 sequence is CSARDRIRAYEQYF. CDR3 in DNA: TGCAGTGCTAGAGATCGGATCAGGGCCTACGAGCAGTACTTC.